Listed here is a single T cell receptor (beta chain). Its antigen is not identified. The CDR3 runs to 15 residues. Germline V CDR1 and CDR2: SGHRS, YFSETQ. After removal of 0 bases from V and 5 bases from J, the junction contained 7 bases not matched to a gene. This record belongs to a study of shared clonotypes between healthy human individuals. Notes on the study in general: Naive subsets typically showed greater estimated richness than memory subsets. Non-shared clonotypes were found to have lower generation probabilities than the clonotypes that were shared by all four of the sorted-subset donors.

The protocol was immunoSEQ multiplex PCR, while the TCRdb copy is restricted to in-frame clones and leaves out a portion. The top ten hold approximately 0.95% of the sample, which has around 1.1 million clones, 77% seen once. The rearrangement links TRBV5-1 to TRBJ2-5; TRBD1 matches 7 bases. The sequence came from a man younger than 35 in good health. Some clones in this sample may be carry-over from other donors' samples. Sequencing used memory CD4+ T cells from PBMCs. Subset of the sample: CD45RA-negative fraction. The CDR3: CASSLVTSQGETQYF. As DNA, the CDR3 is TGCGCCAGCAGCTTGGTGACCTCACAGGGGGAGACCCAGTACTTC.